This T cell receptor (beta chain) derives from a study of blood T cell repertoires in COVID-19. Study details: COVID-19 samples from acute and convalescent phases originated in the United States, Italy and Spain. PBMCs, B-cell-depleted T cells, or T cells were the source of the cDNA or gDNA that made up the material.

The CDR3 covers 18 residues. V dropped 6 bases and J dropped 4 bases, with 26 bases sitting between them. Germline loops: CDR1 SGHAT, CDR2 FQNNGV. Study processing details: Quantification of nucleated cells was approximated via reference gene primer amplification. This table comes from immunoSEQ multiplex PCR, and its TCRdb copy is limited to in-frame clones, with some not included. The DNA gave D and trimming, while V, J and clone size come from that table. The table has 90,000 to 120,000 clones, around nine tenths seen once. The chain links TRBV11-2 to TRBJ2-3; tentative D call: TRBD2 (5 bases). This clonotype was sampled from a woman aged 30 to 39 with acute or convalescent COVID-19. Sample: peripheral blood. CDR3 amino acids: CASRSGVRGRFPADTQYF. CDR3 nucleotides: TGTGCCAGCAGGAGTGGAGTGAGAGGGCGTTTCCCCGCAGATACGCAGTATTTT.